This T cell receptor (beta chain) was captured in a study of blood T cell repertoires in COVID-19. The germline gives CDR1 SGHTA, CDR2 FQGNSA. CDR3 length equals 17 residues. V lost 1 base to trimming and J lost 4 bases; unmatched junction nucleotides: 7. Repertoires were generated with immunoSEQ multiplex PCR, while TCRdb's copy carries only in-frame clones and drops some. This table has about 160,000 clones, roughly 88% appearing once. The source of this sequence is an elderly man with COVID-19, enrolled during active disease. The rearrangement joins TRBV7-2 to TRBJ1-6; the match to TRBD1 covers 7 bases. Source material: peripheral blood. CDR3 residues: CASSLGTGISYNSPLHF. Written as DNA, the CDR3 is TGTGCCAGCAGCTTAGGGACAGGCATTTCATATAATTCACCCCTCCACTTT.